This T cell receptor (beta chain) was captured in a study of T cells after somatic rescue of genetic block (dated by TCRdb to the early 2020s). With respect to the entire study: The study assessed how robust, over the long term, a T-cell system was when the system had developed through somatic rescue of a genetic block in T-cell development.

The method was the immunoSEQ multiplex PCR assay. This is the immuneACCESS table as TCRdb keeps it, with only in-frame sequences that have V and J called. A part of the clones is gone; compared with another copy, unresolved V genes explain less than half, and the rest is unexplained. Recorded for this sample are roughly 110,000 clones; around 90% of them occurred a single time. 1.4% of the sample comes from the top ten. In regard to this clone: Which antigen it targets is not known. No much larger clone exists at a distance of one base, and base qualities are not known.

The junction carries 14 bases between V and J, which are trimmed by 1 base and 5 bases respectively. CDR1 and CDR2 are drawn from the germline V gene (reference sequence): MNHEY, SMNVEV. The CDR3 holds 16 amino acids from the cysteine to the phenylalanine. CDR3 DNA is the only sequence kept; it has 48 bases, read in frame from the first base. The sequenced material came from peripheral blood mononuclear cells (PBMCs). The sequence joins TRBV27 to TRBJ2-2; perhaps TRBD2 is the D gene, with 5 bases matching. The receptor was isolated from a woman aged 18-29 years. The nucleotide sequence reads TGTGCCAGCAGTTTATTGAGATTCGGGGAAACCGGGGAGCTGTTTTTT. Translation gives CASSLLRFGETGELFF.